This TCR beta chain was obtained from a study of blood T cell repertoires in COVID-19. Looking at the study overall: PBMCs, B-cell-depleted T cells, or T cells provided the cDNA or gDNA that made up the material.

Data came from immunoSEQ multiplex PCR; TCRdb stores just in-frame clones and leaves some out. The sample lists 200,000 to 300,000 clones; about 86% were seen once. CDR3 length: 12 residues. Germline V gives CDR1 SGHTA, CDR2 FQGNSA. The V gene end was trimmed by 5 bases and the J gene end by 10 bases; junction bases not matched to a gene: 6. The genes are TRBV7-2 and TRBJ2-7; 9 bases agree with TRBD1. This TCR was sampled from a man aged 25 to 40 with active or convalescent COVID-19. The sample consisted of peripheral blood. CDR3 bases: TGTGCCAGCAGCCTACAACAGGGGGCTCAGTACTTC. This translates into CASSLQQGAQYF.